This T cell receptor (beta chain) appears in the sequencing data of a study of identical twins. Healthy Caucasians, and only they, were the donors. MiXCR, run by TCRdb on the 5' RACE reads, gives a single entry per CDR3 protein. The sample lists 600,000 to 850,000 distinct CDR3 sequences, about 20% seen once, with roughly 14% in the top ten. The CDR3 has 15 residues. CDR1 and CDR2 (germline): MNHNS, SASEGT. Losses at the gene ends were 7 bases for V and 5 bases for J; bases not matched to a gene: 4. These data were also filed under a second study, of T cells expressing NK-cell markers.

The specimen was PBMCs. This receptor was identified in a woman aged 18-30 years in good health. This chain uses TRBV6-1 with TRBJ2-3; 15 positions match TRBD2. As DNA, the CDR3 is TGTGCCAGCATCGGACTAGCGGGGGGGCGAGATACGCAGTATTTT. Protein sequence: CASIGLAGGRDTQYF.